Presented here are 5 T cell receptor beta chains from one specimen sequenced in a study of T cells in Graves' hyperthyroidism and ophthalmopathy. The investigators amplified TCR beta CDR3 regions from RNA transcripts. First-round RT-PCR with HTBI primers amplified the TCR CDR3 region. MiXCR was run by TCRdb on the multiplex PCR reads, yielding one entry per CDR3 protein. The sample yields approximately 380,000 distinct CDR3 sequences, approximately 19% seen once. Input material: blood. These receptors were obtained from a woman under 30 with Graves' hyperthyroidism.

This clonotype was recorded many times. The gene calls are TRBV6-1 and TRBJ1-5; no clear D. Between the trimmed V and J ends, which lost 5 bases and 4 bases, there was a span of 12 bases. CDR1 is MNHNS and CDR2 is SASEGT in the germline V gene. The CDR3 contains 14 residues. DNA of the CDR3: TGTGCCAGCAGTCCCAGAGGATGGAATCAGCCCCAGCATTTT. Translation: CASSPRGWNQPQHF.

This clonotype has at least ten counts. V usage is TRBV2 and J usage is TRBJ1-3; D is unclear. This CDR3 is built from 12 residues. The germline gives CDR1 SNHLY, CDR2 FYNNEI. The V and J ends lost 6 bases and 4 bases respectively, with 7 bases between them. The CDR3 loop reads CASRQLGNTIYF. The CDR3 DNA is TGTGCCAGCAGGCAATTAGGAAACACCATATATTTT.

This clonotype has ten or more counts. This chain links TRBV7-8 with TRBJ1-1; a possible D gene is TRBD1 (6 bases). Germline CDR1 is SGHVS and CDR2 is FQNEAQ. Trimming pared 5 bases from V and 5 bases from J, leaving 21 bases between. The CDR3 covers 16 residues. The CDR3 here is CASSPTGILWRTEAFF. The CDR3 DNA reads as TGTGCCAGCAGCCCTACAGGGATTTTGTGGAGAACTGAAGCTTTCTTT.

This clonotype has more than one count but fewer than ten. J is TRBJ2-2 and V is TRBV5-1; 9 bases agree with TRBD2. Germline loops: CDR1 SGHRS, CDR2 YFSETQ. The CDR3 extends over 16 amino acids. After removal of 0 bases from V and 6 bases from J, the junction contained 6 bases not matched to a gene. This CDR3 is CASSLEAGGVSGELFF. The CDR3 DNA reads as TGCGCCAGCAGCTTGGAAGCGGGGGGCGTCTCCGGGGAGCTGTTTTTT.

The CDR3 DNA sequence: TGCAGTGCTAGGGACGGGTCTCGAGGAGCGAACACTGAAGCTTTCTTT. Residues: CSARDGSRGANTEAFF. The chain links TRBV20-1 to TRBJ1-1; D uncertain. The CDR3 runs to 16 residues. V lost 3 bases, J lost 1 base, and 18 bases lay in between. CDR1 DFQATT and CDR2 SNEGSKA come from the germline V gene (reference sequence).